This T cell receptor (beta chain) was documented in a study of T cell responses to AZD1222 COVID-19 vaccine. This clone was picked up one time. Some clones are missing from TCRdb's copy, which holds only in-frame ones; the method was immunoSEQ multiplex PCR. The table shows about 120,000 clones, with roughly 90% occurring only once. Germline V gene sequence: CDR1 LNHDA, CDR2 SQIVND (reference sequence). The V gene end was trimmed by 6 bases and the J gene end by 8 bases; junction bases not matched to a gene: 9. This CDR3 region has 15 residues. The TCR was taken from an adult in good health. The input for sequencing was peripheral blood, taken on day 0 of AZD1222 vaccination. The rearrangement joins TRBV19 to TRBJ1-4; 10 bases line up with TRBD1. The CDR3 coding sequence is TGTGCCAGTAGCCTAACCGGGACAGGGGACGAAAAACTGTTTTTT. This translates into CASSLTGTGDEKLFF.